This TCR beta chain was sequenced in a study of early T cells in non-severe SARS-CoV-2 infection. This clonotype was counted at least ten times. Germline V CDR1 and CDR2: DFQATT, SNEGSKA (reference sequence). The CDR3 is made up of 12 amino acids. V lost 1 base to trimming and J lost 11 bases; unmatched junction nucleotides: 6. As part of library construction, unique molecular identifiers were attached to individual cDNA molecules. TCRdb re-called the 5' RACE reads with MiXCR, one entry per CDR3 protein. The sample has tens of thousands of distinct CDR3 sequences, around 10% seen once. The rearrangement uses TRBV20-1 and TRBJ1-1; 8 nucleotides agree with TRBD1. This clonotype originated in an adult who was a healthcare worker with PCR-confirmed SARS-CoV-2 infection or an uninfected control (not recorded which). Sequencing was done on a sample of whole blood. Here the CDR3 reads CSARVGQGDAFF. The CDR3 DNA is TGCAGTGCTAGAGTAGGACAGGGCGACGCTTTCTTT.